Detailed here is one TCR beta chain. The specificity of this receptor is unknown. No base quality information exists; no much larger clone differs at one position. RNA was extracted with the RNeasy kit and 0.5 to 1 ug was reverse transcribed using random hexamers. The immunoSEQ multiplex PCR assay, covering 54 Vbeta and 13 Jbeta segments, was used to amplify TCR beta CDR3 regions. To correct PCR amplification bias, a synthetic template baseline was used for both primer optimization and computational correction. On the authors' methods: Reads were annotated to V, D and J genes according to IMGT and were analyzed with immunoSEQ Analyzer, with only productive sequences retained. To calculate clonality, Shannon entropy was normalized by log2 of the number of productive unique sequences and then subtracted from one. For each patient and control, public and private clones were evaluated among the 100 most prevalent clones. A clone was defined as Susac-specific if it was absent from the healthy and MS cohorts, from approximately 980 published viral clones and from other ImmuneACCESS disease sequences. Using fastp at Q25 and MiXCR, TCRdb reprocessed the public reads and kept productive beta chains. Every distinct CDR3 protein forms one entry, paired with its most common genes and DNA. The V and J calls and clone size are TCRdb's, not the authors'. Counted in this sample were 77,000 or so distinct CDR3 sequences; 93% of them appeared once. The ten largest clones represent 0.5% to 0.65% of the sample.

This specimen belongs to a study of CD8 T cells in Susac syndrome (dated by TCRdb to the late 2010s). About the full investigation: Among the sequenced Susac syndrome patients, about 6 had clinically active disease and roughly eight were in clinical remission. At the time of blood withdrawal, Susac syndrome patients were either therapy-naive, taking corticosteroids (with some also receiving IVIg), or on IVIg alone. Repertoire sequencing was used to test whether CD8+ T cell activation and differentiation in Susac syndrome was antigen driven.

From the cysteine up to the phenylalanine, the CDR3 has a length of 12 residues. Here the CDR3 DNA is all that survives: 36 bases in frame from base 1. At the junction V is shortened by 6 bases and J by 1 base, with 4 bases in between. Taken from the germline V gene, the CDR1 and CDR2 loops are SNHLY and FYNNEI. Peripheral blood CD8+ and CD4+ T cells from healthy donors, Susac syndrome patients and multiple sclerosis patients were profiled using high-throughput TCR beta sequencing. The Susac syndrome patients fulfilled recently defined diagnostic criteria for definite or probable disease. Bulk CD8+ and CD4+ T cells were purified by magnetic negative isolation, while CD8+ TEMRA cells were enriched using FACS. Blood was collected in EDTA tubes and processed within 24 hours, with PBMCs isolated through density gradient centrifugation. PBMCs intended for TCR sequencing were cryopreserved in liquid nitrogen and were subsequently thawed in a 37 degrees C water bath. The sorted or isolated CD4+, CD8+ and CD8+ TEMRA cells had a purity of 90% or higher.

Findings and caveats that apply to the study as a whole: No clonal expansion was detected in the CD4+ T cell repertoire of Susac syndrome patients. The study acknowledged that relatively few individuals were included in the TCR sequencing and HLA analysis.

The rearranged chain carries TRBV2 and TRBJ1-3; no D gene can be assigned with confidence. The source is a human donor with Susac syndrome. Sequenced: CD4+ T cells from PBMCs. The CDR3 region has the sequence CASSESGNTIYF. The DNA reads TGTGCCAGCAGCGAGTCTGGAAACACCATATATTTT.